The clone carrying this T cell receptor (beta chain) appeared a few times. Antigen specificity is unknown. The second PCR ran about 7 to 12 cycles with a sample-barcoded 5' primer and J-beta primers. Each cDNA molecule was tagged by a template-switch adaptor that had 12 random nucleotides. CDR3-containing paired-end reads numbering at least 2.5 million came from each sample. TCRdb re-derived calls from the 5' RACE reads in MiXCR, one entry per CDR3 protein. The data hold roughly 700,000 distinct CDR3 sequences, with about half observed a single time. These data are taken from a study of blood T cells in healthy people across ages. Findings and limits, study-wide: Among T cells, TCR beta diversity per million cells dropped roughly linearly as age rose.

Germline assignment: CDR1 SQVTM and CDR2 ANQGSEA. There are 12 residues in the CDR3. V lost 8 bases, J lost 1 base, and 11 bases lay in between. The sequenced material came from blood. The chain couples TRBV29-1 to TRBJ1-1; the D gene is possibly TRBD1 (5 bases). This TCR derives from a woman aged 60-75 years in good health. In DNA, the CDR3 is TGCAGCACGGGACTGACGAACACTGAAGCTTTCTTT. Translated, it gives CSTGLTNTEAFF.